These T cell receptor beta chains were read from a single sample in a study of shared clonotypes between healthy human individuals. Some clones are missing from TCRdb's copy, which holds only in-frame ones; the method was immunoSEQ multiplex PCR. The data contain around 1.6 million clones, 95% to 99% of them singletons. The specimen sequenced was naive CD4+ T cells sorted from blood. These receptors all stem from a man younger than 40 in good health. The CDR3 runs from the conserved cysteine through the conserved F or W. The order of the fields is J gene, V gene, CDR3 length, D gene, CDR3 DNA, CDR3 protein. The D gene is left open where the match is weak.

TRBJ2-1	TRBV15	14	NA	TGTGCCACCAGCAGATCCCCGCCCCGGGGCAATGAGTTCTTC	CATSRSPPRGNEFF
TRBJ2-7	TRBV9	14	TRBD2	TGTGCCAGCAGCGTAACTAGCGGGAGTATGGTGCAGTACTTC	CASSVTSGSMVQYF
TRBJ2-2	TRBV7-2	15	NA	TGTGCCAGCAGCTTGTTCCTTGGAGGGGACGGGGAGCTGTTTTTT	CASSLFLGGDGELFF
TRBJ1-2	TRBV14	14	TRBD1	TGTGCCAGCAGCCAAGTTCAGGACAGGGATGTCTACACCTTC	CASSQVQDRDVYTF
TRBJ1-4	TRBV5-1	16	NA	TGCGCCAGCAGCTTGGCCTTCAGGGTGGTGGATGAAAAACTGTTTTTT	CASSLAFRVVDEKLFF
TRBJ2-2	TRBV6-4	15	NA	TGTGCCAGCAGTGAACACGGGATGAGCACCGGGGAGCTGTTTTTT	CASSEHGMSTGELFF
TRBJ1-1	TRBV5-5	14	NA	TGTGCCAGCAGCCGGGACCCAAGGAACACTGAAGCTTTCTTT	CASSRDPRNTEAFF
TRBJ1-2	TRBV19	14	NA	TGTGCCAGTAGTATTCGGGCAGGGTTACATGGCTACACCTTC	CASSIRAGLHGYTF
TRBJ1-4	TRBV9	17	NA	TGTGCCAGCAGCCTCTCAGGACACGCTGCAACTAATGAAAAACTGTTTTTT	CASSLSGHAATNEKLFF
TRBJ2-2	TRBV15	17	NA	TGTGCCACCAGCAGGACCCCTGTGGCGTTTCACACCGGGGAGCTGTTTTTT	CATSRTPVAFHTGELFF
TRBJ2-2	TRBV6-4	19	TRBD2	TGTGCCAGCAGTGACCGGAGCGGGAGGGCCGGTACAAACACCGGGGAGCTGTTTTTT	CASSDRSGRAGTNTGELFF
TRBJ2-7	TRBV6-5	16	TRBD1	TGTGCCAGCAGTTACTCGACAGGGGCTATCTCCTACGAGCAGTACTTC	CASSYSTGAISYEQYF
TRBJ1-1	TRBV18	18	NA	TGTGCCAGCTCACCTGTCCCGGCCCCCAGGGCTATGAACACTGAAGCTTTCTTT	CASSPVPAPRAMNTEAFF
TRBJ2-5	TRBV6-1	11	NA	TGTGCCAGCACCGGATTACAGACCCAGTACTTC	CASTGLQTQYF
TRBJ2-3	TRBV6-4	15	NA	TGTGCCAGCAGAACTGCTCACGGTAGCACAGATACGCAGTATTTT	CASRTAHGSTDTQYF
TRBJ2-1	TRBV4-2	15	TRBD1	TGTGCCAGCAGCCTCGACAGGGGTCCCTACAATGAGCAGTTCTTC	CASSLDRGPYNEQFF
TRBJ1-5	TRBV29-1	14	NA	TGCAGCGTGCTTCTGGGAGGGAACAATCAGCCCCAGCATTTT	CSVLLGGNNQPQHF